This entry lists 18 T cell receptor beta chains sequenced from one sample in a study of T-cell memory formation after mild COVID-19. MiXCR was run by TCRdb on the 5' RACE reads, yielding one entry per CDR3 protein. The sample gives a few hundred thousand distinct CDR3 sequences, around 15% of which show up once; roughly 24% is in the top ten. Sequencing used PBMCs or a T cell subset sorted from them (not recorded which). Every receptor here comes from a man younger than 30 who had mild COVID-19 (a few samples of this study predate the infection). Cell type and time point are not known.

The sample holds a few counts of this clonotype. V gene TRBV2 combines with J gene TRBJ1-3, with TRBD1 matching over 7 bases. The CDR3 has 13 residues. V lost 9 bases and J lost 2; bases outside the gene matches: 4. Germline V CDR1 and CDR2: SNHLY, FYNNEI. CDR3 protein: CASNGQAGNTIYF. The CDR3 nucleotides are TGTGCCAGTAACGGACAGGCTGGAAACACCATATATTTT.

This clonotype showed up just a few times. This chain uses TRBV19 with TRBJ1-1; D not certain. V dropped 6 bases and J dropped 8 bases, with 13 bases sitting between them. The CDR3 has 12 amino acids. Germline V gene sequence: CDR1 LNHDA, CDR2 SQIVND (reference sequence). The CDR3 region has the DNA TGTGCCAGTAGCATTGGGAGGGTAGAAGCTTTCTTT. This encodes CASSIGRVEAFF. The variable domain in full, completed from reference TRBV19 and TRBJ1-1, reads DGGITQSPKYLFRKEGQNVTLSCEQNLNHDAMYWYRQDPGQGLRLIYYSQIVNDFQKGDIAEGYSVSREKKESFPLTVTSAQKNPTAFYLCASSIGRVEAFFGQGTRLTVV.

The V call is TRBV7-9, the J call TRBJ2-4; the D gene is possibly TRBD1 (6 bases). CDR3 length: 18 residues. The germline CDR1 and CDR2 sequences are SEHNR and FQNEAQ (reference sequence). The V and J ends lost 1 base and 8 bases respectively, with 24 bases between them. The CDR3 spells CASSLVLLQGQGVDIQYF. The CDR3 region has the DNA TGTGCCAGCAGCTTAGTCCTCCTACAGGGTCAAGGGGTTGACATTCAGTACTTC. Full variable domain (rest looked up from reference TRBV7-9 and TRBJ2-4): DTGVSQNPRHKITKRGQNVTFRCDPISEHNRLYWYRQTLGQGPEFLTYFQNEAQLEKSRLLSDRFSAERPKGSFSTLEIQRTEQGDSAMYLCASSLVLLQGQGVDIQYFGAGTRLSVL.

This clonotype was counted ten times or more. The rearrangement uses TRBV5-1 and TRBJ2-7; maybe TRBD2 (5 bases). V lost 4 bases and J lost 3, with 14 bases in between. The CDR3 runs to 14 residues. Germline loops: CDR1 SGHRS, CDR2 YFSETQ. DNA for the CDR3: TGCGCCAGCAGCCCCCCCGGACGGGACTACGAGCAGTACGTC. Its translation: CASSPPGRDYEQYV.

The chain joins TRBV24-1 to TRBJ1-1; 7 positions agree with TRBD1. CDR1 and CDR2 (germline): KGHDR, SFDVKD. V dropped 9 bases and J dropped 4; count of bases not matched to a gene: 1. The CDR3 totals 11 residues. Written as DNA, the CDR3 is TGTGCCACCCGGGACAGCACTGAAGCTTTCTTT. Amino acids: CATRDSTEAFF.

This clonotype was observed a few times. V and J are TRBV6-2 or TRBV6-3 and TRBJ2-3, with 10 bases identical to TRBD2. CDR3 length equals 16 residues. Germline V gene data show CDR1 as MNHEY and CDR2 as SVGEGT. After removal of 5 bases from V and 5 bases from J, the junction contained 10 bases not matched to a gene. As DNA, the CDR3 is TGTGCCAGCAGTGCGCAGCTAGCGGGGGCGGGAGATACGCAGTATTTT. Its protein product is CASSAQLAGAGDTQYF.

This clonotype was seen only a few times. The rearrangement uses TRBV27 and TRBJ1-2, with D uncertain. Trimming took 6 bases from V and 9 from J, leaving 23 bases between them. The CDR3 covers 15 residues. CDR1 is MNHEY, CDR2 SMNVEV, per germline (reference sequence). Written as DNA, the CDR3 is TGTGCCAGCAGCCCCGGGTGGGGTTTTGGGGTGAGCTACACCTTC. Protein: CASSPGWGFGVSYTF.

The chain carries TRBV4-2 and TRBJ2-1; 9 positions match TRBD2. The CDR3 contains 17 residues. V lost 4 bases and J lost 7; bases outside the gene matches: 14. Germline-derived CDR1 and CDR2 are LGHNA and YNFKEQ. In DNA, the CDR3 is TGTGCCAGCAGCCTCAGCCGGAGGCGGGGGGGCAGGAATGAGCAGTTCTTC. It yields the protein CASSLSRRRGGRNEQFF.

This clonotype was picked up a small number of times. The chain has TRBV24-1 and TRBJ1-5, with 9 bases identical to TRBD1. The CDR3 runs to 14 residues. Trimming cost V 9 bases and J 4 bases; bases outside gene matches: 6. Germline loops: CDR1 KGHDR, CDR2 SFDVKD. The CDR3 region has the DNA TGTGCCACCGCGACAGGGGGTGCAAATCAGCCCCAGCATTTT. Its translation: CATATGGANQPQHF.

With regard to this clonotype: At one end, the junction sequence differs from germline, possibly due to a read error. This chain connects TRBV29-1 to TRBJ1-1; D perhaps matches TRBD1 (6 bases). The CDR3 sequence is 11 residues long. Germline CDR1 SQVTM, CDR2 ANQGSEA. The CDR3 bases are TGCAGCGGTGAAATACAGGGAGTGACTTTCTTT. It encodes CSGEIQGVTFF.

The chain carries TRBV5-1 and TRBJ2-2; D gene uncertain. Trimming took off 3 bases at V and 7 bases at J, with 10 bases between the two ends. CDR3 length: 13 residues. Per the germline V gene, CDR1 is SGHRS and CDR2 is YFSETQ. CDR3 sequence reads: CASSWTVVGELFF. DNA for the CDR3: TGCGCCAGCAGCTGGACGGTTGTCGGGGAGCTGTTTTTT.

This clonotype was counted a few times. This chain joins TRBV2 and TRBJ1-5; the D gene is possibly TRBD1 (5 bases). The ends were cut back, 3 bases at V and 4 bases at J, with 7 bases in the middle. Germline V gene sequence: CDR1 SNHLY, CDR2 FYNNEI. This CDR3 is built from 13 residues. The CDR3 sequence is CASSETANQPQHF. The CDR3, as DNA: TGTGCCAGCAGTGAGACAGCTAATCAGCCCCAGCATTTT.

The chain carries TRBV7-2 and TRBJ1-6; perhaps TRBD1 as D (6 bases). The V gene lost 2 bases and the J gene lost 7 bases, with 15 bases spanning the gap. CDR3 length equals 16 residues. The V gene's germline CDR1 is SGHTA and CDR2 FQGNSA. Here the CDR3 reads CASSLRLTGNNSPLHF. The CDR3 DNA reads as TGTGCCAGCAGCTTAAGACTAACAGGGAACAATTCACCCCTCCACTTT.

This clonotype has a handful of counts. The V call is TRBV7-3, the J call TRBJ2-3; possible D gene TRBD2, 6 bases. CDR1 and CDR2 (germline): SGHTA, FQGTGA. The CDR3 sequence is 14 residues long. V was shortened by 0 bases and J by 4 bases, with 8 bases between the two germline ends. The CDR3 reads CASSLTREADTQYF. The CDR3 region has the DNA TGTGCCAGCAGCTTAACGAGGGAGGCAGATACGCAGTATTTT.

The chain joins TRBV12-3 or TRBV12-4 to TRBJ1-6; tentatively, D is TRBD1 (5 bases). The CDR3 spans 13 residues. The V and J ends lost 6 bases and 8 bases respectively, with 11 bases between them. The CDR3 protein is CASRSGLDSPLHF. CDR3 DNA: TGTGCCAGCAGGTCAGGGTTAGATTCACCCCTCCACTTT.

This clonotype was counted many times. The chain combines TRBV7-9 with TRBJ2-5; D could derive from TRBD1 or TRBD2 (6 bases each). Deletions cut 3 bases from V and 5 bases from J, with 10 bases between. Germline CDR1 is SEHNR and CDR2 is FQNEAQ (reference sequence). CDR3 length equals 13 residues. The CDR3 spells CASSFGGLETQYF. DNA of the CDR3: TGTGCCAGCAGCTTTGGGGGGCTGGAGACCCAGTACTTC.

This clonotype was counted ten times or more. V is TRBV7-9 and J is TRBJ1-1; D is possibly TRBD1 (5 bases). The V and J ends lost 5 bases and 4 bases respectively, with 8 bases between them. CDR3 length: 12 amino acids. Germline assignment: CDR1 SEHNR and CDR2 FQNEAQ (reference sequence). Here the CDR3 reads CASSPRGTEAFF. The CDR3 bases are TGTGCCAGCAGCCCAAGGGGCACTGAAGCTTTCTTT.

This clonotype was recorded at least ten times. CDR3 coding DNA: TGTGCCAGCCTCAGGACGGGGGGGACAGATACGCAGTATTTT. Translated: CASLRTGGTDTQYF. The gene calls are TRBV7-2 and TRBJ2-3; 8 bases line up with TRBD2. This CDR3 comprises 14 residues. V dropped 8 bases and J dropped 3; count of bases not matched to a gene: 7. The germline V gene has CDR1 SGHTA and CDR2 FQGNSA.